The 30 T cell receptor beta chains in this list originate from one sample, sequenced in a study of identical twins. One entry per CDR3 protein results from TCRdb running MiXCR on the 5' RACE reads. The sample consists of approximately 240,000 distinct CDR3 sequences, more than 12% of them appearing once. The sequenced sample was memory (CD45RO+) T cells sorted from blood. Receptors were obtained from a woman aged 18-35 years in good health.

This clonotype was detected a few times. The chain joins TRBV7-2 to TRBJ1-5; D is uncertain. The CDR3 runs 13 residues. Trimming pared 4 bases from V and 7 bases from J, leaving 11 bases between. CDR1 is SGHTA and CDR2 is FQGNSA in the germline V gene. CDR3 loop: CASSSSTNQPQHF. As DNA, the CDR3 is TGTGCCAGCAGCTCCTCGACGAACCAGCCCCAGCATTTT.

The chain employs TRBV5-1 and TRBJ1-1; TRBD1 agrees at 8 bases. The CDR3 has 17 residues. Trimming at V came to 0 bases and at J to 3 bases, leaving 10 bases not matched to a gene. The germline CDR1 and CDR2 sequences are SGHRS and YFSETQ. The CDR3 here is CASSLVGQGGPDTEAFF. The CDR3 DNA reads TGCGCCAGCAGCTTGGTTGGACAGGGAGGCCCGGACACTGAAGCTTTCTTT. The full variable domain, rest sourced from reference TRBV5-1 and TRBJ1-1, is KAGVTQTPRYLIKTRGQQVTLSCSPISGHRSVSWYQQTPGQGLQFLFEYFSETQRNKGNFPGRFSGRQFSNSRSEMNVSTLELGDSALYLCASSLVGQGGPDTEAFFGQGTRLTVV.

V usage is TRBV2 and J usage is TRBJ1-2; a possible D gene is TRBD1 (6 bases). V was shortened by 6 bases and J by 4 bases, with 15 bases between the two germline ends. CDR1 SNHLY and CDR2 FYNNEI come from the germline V gene. The CDR3 runs to 14 residues. The CDR3 is CASREGDSGYGYTF. CDR3 nucleotides: TGTGCCAGCAGAGAGGGGGATTCGGGCTATGGCTACACCTTC.

The V call is TRBV6-1, the J call TRBJ2-7; 7 bases fit TRBD2. V gave up 6 bases and J gave up 3 bases; unmatched junction bases: 14. The CDR3 covers 16 residues. CDR1 and CDR2 (germline): MNHNS, SASEGT. CDR3 in amino acids: CASRGGSSGGNYEQYF. CDR3 bases: TGTGCCAGCAGAGGAGGGAGCTCGGGAGGCAACTACGAGCAGTACTTC.

This chain joins TRBV2 and TRBJ2-1, with D possibly matching TRBD2 (6 bases). The length of the CDR3 is 14 residues. V dropped 10 bases and J dropped 1 base, with 14 bases sitting between them. Germline assignment: CDR1 SNHLY and CDR2 FYNNEI. This chain's CDR3 is CAIIYGSSYNEQFF. CDR3 in DNA: TGTGCCATCATTTACGGGAGTTCCTACAATGAGCAGTTCTTC.

This chain connects TRBV5-1 to TRBJ2-6; D might be TRBD1 or TRBD2, each matching 6 bases. Trimming pared 3 bases from V and 4 bases from J, leaving 17 bases between. Germline V gene lookup returns CDR1 SGHRS and CDR2 YFSETQ. The CDR3 consists of 17 residues. The chain's CDR3 is CASSSGGLGSGANVLTF. The CDR3 nucleotides read TGCGCCAGCAGCTCCGGGGGCCTAGGATCCGGGGCCAACGTCCTGACTTTC.

The chain uses TRBV27 and TRBJ1-1, with D perhaps matching TRBD1 (5 bases). The V gene lost 6 bases and the J gene lost 6 bases, with 8 bases spanning the gap. The CDR3 contains 11 residues. Per the germline V gene, CDR1 is MNHEY and CDR2 is SMNVEV (reference sequence). The CDR3 region is CASRRGAEAFF. For the CDR3, the DNA is TGTGCCAGCAGACGGGGCGCTGAAGCTTTCTTT.

This clonotype was picked up many times. The chain employs TRBV12-3 or TRBV12-4 and TRBJ1-5; D unresolved. Trimming left V 3 bases short and J 3 bases short, with 9 bases between. This CDR3 comprises 14 residues. The CDR3 region has the DNA TGTGCCAGCAGTTTTAGTCAGATCAATCAGCCCCAGCATTTT. This encodes CASSFSQINQPQHF.

The genes are TRBV7-9 and TRBJ2-7; D gene uncertain. The length of the CDR3 is 15 residues. Germline loops: CDR1 SEHNR, CDR2 FQNEAQ (reference sequence). V gave up 2 bases and J gave up 1 base, with 12 bases separating them. The CDR3 sequence is CASSLNSASSYEQYF. The CDR3 coding sequence is TGTGCCAGCAGCTTAAACAGCGCAAGTTCCTACGAGCAGTACTTC.

In its sample, this clonotype was seen many times. The CDR3 loop is CSATSGERTDTQYF. CDR3 sequence (DNA): TGCAGTGCCACTAGCGGGGAGCGCACAGATACGCAGTATTTT. This chain connects TRBV20-1 to TRBJ2-3, with 10 bases lining up with TRBD2. The CDR3 covers 14 residues. Trimming took 6 bases from V and 1 from J; bases not matched to a gene: 4. Germline V gene lookup returns CDR1 DFQATT and CDR2 SNEGSKA (reference sequence).

This clonotype was detected ten times or more. The chain carries TRBV6-1 and TRBJ2-3, with 7 bases identical to TRBD1. CDR1 MNHNS and CDR2 SASEGT come from the germline V gene. The trim removed 5 bases at V and 3 bases at J, leaving 2 bases unmatched. The CDR3 covers 13 residues. The CDR3 DNA is TGTGCCAGCAGTAGGGACAGAACAGATACGCAGTATTTT. Its translation: CASSRDRTDTQYF.

This clonotype showed up just a few times. The chain combines TRBV20-1 with TRBJ2-1; 8 bases fit TRBD2. Germline CDR1 reads DFQATT; CDR2 reads SNEGSKA (reference sequence). The CDR3 sequence is 14 residues long. The V segment lost 5 bases and the J segment 7 bases; nucleotides outside the gene matches: 10. As DNA, the CDR3 is TGCAGTGCTCACCAGGCTAGCGGGCTGAATGAGCAGTTCTTC. Its translation is CSAHQASGLNEQFF.

This chain uses TRBV12-3 or TRBV12-4 with TRBJ1-5; 9 nucleotides agree with TRBD1. The J segment lost 4 bases and the V segment lost 6 bases, leaving 4 bases of the junction unmatched. This CDR3 contains 14 residues. The CDR3 spells CASSHRGQNQPQHF. In DNA form, the CDR3 reads TGTGCCAGCAGCCACAGGGGGCAGAATCAGCCCCAGCATTTT.

This clonotype has at least ten counts. V usage is TRBV30 and J usage is TRBJ1-1; no reliable D call. The CDR3 runs 14 residues. The V and J ends lost 0 bases and 1 base respectively, with 9 bases between them. Germline loops: CDR1 GTSNPN, CDR2 SVGIG (reference sequence). The CDR3 protein is CAWSVSARNTEAFF. The CDR3, as DNA: TGTGCCTGGAGTGTAAGCGCCAGGAACACTGAAGCTTTCTTT.

The rearrangement uses TRBV7-9 and TRBJ2-3, with a weak D call TRBD2 (5 bases). Germline V gene sequence: CDR1 SEHNR, CDR2 FQNEAQ (reference sequence). V lost 1 base to trimming and J lost 7 bases, with 12 bases between them. The CDR3 extends over 14 amino acids. The CDR3 loop reads CASSLGGTRNTQYF. CDR3 nucleotides: TGTGCCAGCAGCTTAGGAGGAACTAGGAATACGCAGTATTTT.

CDR3 nucleotide sequence: TGTGCCTGGAGTGGTTCAGGGCGGGAGCAGTACTTC. It encodes CAWSGSGREQYF. The rearrangement uses TRBV30 and TRBJ2-7; D is possibly TRBD1 (5 bases). Germline CDR1 reads GTSNPN; CDR2 reads SVGIG (reference sequence). V was pared by 1 base and J by 7 bases, with 11 bases between. This CDR3 is 12 amino acids long.

The rearrangement links TRBV6-1 to TRBJ2-7; a weak D match, TRBD2 (6 bases). Germline V gene lookup returns CDR1 MNHNS and CDR2 SASEGT. This CDR3 spans 14 amino acids. Trimming removed 7 bases at V and 2 bases at J, with 15 bases between. CDR3 sequence reads: CASNSGPSAYEQYF. The CDR3 DNA sequence: TGTGCCAGCAACAGCGGGCCTTCAGCCTACGAGCAGTACTTC.

This clonotype was counted ten times or more. This sequence joins TRBV5-5 and TRBJ1-4; D is perhaps TRBD1 (5 bases). The germline V gene has CDR1 SGHKS and CDR2 YYEKEE (reference sequence). Trimming left V 6 bases short and J 5 bases short, with 11 bases between. The CDR3 runs to 13 residues. CDR3 in DNA: TGTGCCAGCACCGGGACCGTGAATGAAAAACTGTTTTTT. It is translated as CASTGTVNEKLFF.

Only a few counts were recorded for this clonotype. The chain combines TRBV6-4 with TRBJ2-5; perhaps TRBD2 as D (6 bases). Trimming pared 5 bases from V and 7 bases from J, leaving 14 bases between. The CDR3 contains 13 residues. Germline V gives CDR1 MRHNA, CDR2 SNTAGT. The DNA of the CDR3 is TGTGCCAGCAGTATCGGGCCCGGGAGGACCCAGTACTTC. Protein product: CASSIGPGRTQYF.

The V and J genes are TRBV12-3 or TRBV12-4 and TRBJ1-5; D is unresolved. The CDR3 is 13 residues long. The germline V and J ends were trimmed by 6 bases and 5 bases, with 11 bases remaining between them. The CDR3: CASSLSGYQPQHF. The CDR3 nucleotides are TGTGCCAGCAGCCTTTCGGGGTATCAGCCCCAGCATTTT.

This clonotype was counted only a few times. The chain carries TRBV20-1 and TRBJ2-1; no firm D call. The CDR3 spans 15 residues. V was cut by 2 bases and J by 1 base, with 12 bases left in between. Per germline, CDR1 DFQATT and CDR2 SNEGSKA (reference sequence). In nucleotides, the CDR3 is TGCAGTGCTAGAAATCCAGCCTTTTCCTACAATGAGCAGTTCTTC. It codes for CSARNPAFSYNEQFF.

The chain uses TRBV11-2 and TRBJ1-2, with D possibly being TRBD1 (5 bases). Germline V lookup: CDR1 SGHAT, CDR2 FQNNGV. The CDR3 totals 13 residues. The V gene lost 6 bases and the J gene lost 4 bases, with 12 bases spanning the gap. CDR3 amino acids: CASRGSGAYGYTF. CDR3 nucleotides: TGTGCCAGCAGGGGCTCCGGGGCCTATGGCTACACCTTC.

This clonotype was seen a few times. This chain links TRBV30 with TRBJ2-1, with D maybe TRBD1 (5 bases). The CDR3 is made up of 12 amino acids. V was pared by 1 base and J by 7 bases, with 8 bases between. Germline V gene lookup returns CDR1 GTSNPN and CDR2 SVGIG (reference sequence). In nucleotides, the CDR3 is TGTGCCTGGAGTGAGGGGCGGAATGAGCAGTTCTTC. Its translation is CAWSEGRNEQFF.

This clonotype was observed many times. The V and J genes are TRBV3-1 and TRBJ2-7; TRBD2 might be the D (5 bases). V lost 5 bases and J 2 bases, leaving 7 bases between the germline ends. This CDR3 is built from 12 residues. Per germline, CDR1 LGHDT and CDR2 YNNKEL (reference sequence). The CDR3 protein is CASSRGTYEQYF. The CDR3 DNA reads TGTGCCAGCAGCAGAGGGACCTACGAGCAGTACTTC.

This clonotype was counted a few times. A read error may explain this, as a much larger clone is one base away. V is TRBV7-9 and J is TRBJ2-3, with 8 bases fitting TRBD2. Germline-derived CDR1 and CDR2 are SEHNR and FQNEAQ (reference sequence). V lost 5 bases, J lost 1 base, and 2 bases stayed unmatched. The CDR3 runs 14 residues. CDR3 bases: TGTGCCAGCAGCCGAGCGGGGGGCACAGATACGCAGTATTTT. It encodes CASSRAGGTDTQYF.

The chain employs TRBV7-9 and TRBJ2-3; 7 nucleotides match TRBD2. CDR1 and CDR2 from the germline V gene are SEHNR and FQNEAQ (reference sequence). The CDR3 is 14 residues long. The V and J ends lost 9 bases and 0 bases, in that order; junction bases with no gene match: 6. CDR3 nucleotide sequence: TGTGCCAGAGGGAGGGTACTCAGCACAGATACGCAGTATTTT. Translating gives CARGRVLSTDTQYF.

V usage is TRBV11-2 and J usage is TRBJ1-6, with a possible D match to TRBD1 (6 bases). Trimming stripped 5 bases from V and 15 bases from J, with 23 bases between. The CDR3 consists of 15 residues. The germline gives CDR1 SGHAT, CDR2 FQNNGV. CDR3 residues: CASSTTQLGGAVLHF. In DNA, the CDR3 is TGTGCCAGCAGCACTACTCAACTAGGGGGGGCAGTCCTCCACTTT.

This clonotype was recorded at least ten times. This chain joins TRBV7-9 and TRBJ1-1; D call uncertain. V lost 1 base to trimming and J lost 10 bases, with 10 bases between them. This CDR3 is built from 12 residues. Germline V gene lookup returns CDR1 SEHNR and CDR2 FQNEAQ (reference sequence). The CDR3 sequence: CASSLEAGRAFF. DNA of the CDR3: TGTGCCAGCAGCTTAGAGGCCGGAAGAGCTTTCTTT.

The gene calls are TRBV3-1 and TRBJ2-1; 8 bases match TRBD1. Germline loops: CDR1 LGHDT, CDR2 YNNKEL (reference sequence). The junction had 7 bases not matched to a gene; V was cut back by 4 bases and J by 2 bases. The CDR3 spans 16 residues. This CDR3 is CASSLTGTGTYNEQFF. The DNA for the CDR3 is TGTGCCAGCAGCCTCACCGGGACAGGAACCTACAATGAGCAGTTCTTC.

This chain joins TRBV7-2 and TRBJ2-3; unclear D gene. The CDR3 has 15 amino acids. The germline V gene has CDR1 SGHTA and CDR2 FQGNSA. The germline V and J ends were trimmed by 1 base and 1 base, with 9 bases remaining between them. The CDR3 nucleotides read TGTGCCAGCAGCTTAGACGTCTCCCGCACAGATACGCAGTATTTT. This sequence encodes CASSLDVSRTDTQYF. Looking up the rest from reference TRBV7-2 and TRBJ2-3 gives the full variable domain: GAGVSQSPSNKVTEKGKDVELRCDPISGHTALYWYRQSLGQGLEFLIYFQGNSAPDKSGLPSDRFSAERTGGSVSTLTIQRTQQEDSAVYLCASSLDVSRTDTQYFGPGTRLTVL.